A selection of T cell receptor beta chains follows, all from one sample in a study of CD8+CD57+ T cells in acquired aplastic anemia. TCRdb redid the calling of the reads with MiXCR, one entry per CDR3 protein. This table holds 68,000 or so distinct CDR3 sequences, around 50% found once. Sequenced sample: sorted CD4+, CD8+, or CD8+CD57+ T cells (not recorded which) from PBMCs. The receptor set was obtained from a human donor in good health, serving as a control. CDR3s include the opening cysteine and the closing phenylalanine or tryptophan. The D gene is left open where the match is weak. Size values are once, few and many counts, or a class for expanded clones, and some rows have none.

J	size	D	length	V	CDR3	DNA
TRBJ1-2	NA	TRBD1	12	TRBV20-1	CSATWDRNGYTF	TGCAGTGCTACCTGGGACAGGAATGGCTACACCTTC
TRBJ1-1	NA	TRBD1	15	TRBV6-1	CASRGTGGGLTEAFF	TGTGCCAGCAGGGGGACAGGGGGCGGTCTCACTGAAGCTTTCTTT
TRBJ1-2	NA	TRBD1	18	TRBV5-1	CASSFSGEGQGANYGYTF	TGCGCCAGCAGCTTCAGTGGGGAGGGACAGGGGGCTAACTATGGCTACACCTTC
TRBJ2-3	NA	TRBD2	16	TRBV10-3	CAISAGTSGVIDTQYF	TGTGCCATCAGTGCCGGGACTAGCGGGGTCATAGATACGCAGTATTTT
TRBJ2-3	NA	TRBD2	17	TRBV6-4	CASSDGLAGPSTDTQYF	TGTGCCAGCAGTGACGGACTAGCGGGGCCTAGCACAGATACGCAGTATTTT
TRBJ1-1	many	NA	14	TRBV7-9	CASSFGELNTEAFF	TGTGCCAGCAGCTTTGGGGAGTTGAACACTGAAGCTTTCTTT
TRBJ1-2	many	NA	15	TRBV5-8	CASSPKTRRLGGYTF	TGTGCCAGCAGCCCTAAAACACGTCGTCTGGGGGGCTACACCTTC
TRBJ2-7	NA	NA	13	TRBV2	CASSDGGVDEQYF	TGTGCCAGCAGTGACGGCGGGGTGGACGAGCAGTACTTC
TRBJ2-1	NA	NA	17	TRBV15	CATSRDSGGGARNEQFF	TGTGCCACCAGCAGAGATTCGGGAGGGGGCGCGCGGAATGAGCAGTTCTTC
TRBJ2-1	NA	NA	11	TRBV10-3	CAISARDEQFF	TGTGCCATCAGTGCAAGGGATGAGCAGTTCTTC
TRBJ1-2	few	TRBD1	15	TRBV28	CASSPRQGTVDGYTF	TGTGCCAGCAGTCCCAGACAGGGAACGGTGGATGGCTACACCTTC
TRBJ2-3	NA	NA	13	TRBV2	CASSAGPQGTWYF	TGTGCCAGCAGCGCGGGGCCCCAGGGGACGTGGTATTTT
TRBJ2-1	NA	NA	14	TRBV24-1	CATSPSDYYNEQFF	TGTGCCACCAGCCCTTCGGACTACTACAATGAGCAGTTCTTC
TRBJ1-1	NA	NA	14	TRBV7-9	CASSGAESNTEAFF	TGTGCCAGCAGCGGAGCGGAATCGAACACTGAAGCTTTCTTT
TRBJ1-5	NA	TRBD1	15	TRBV19	CASSWRQGGNQPQHF	TGTGCCAGTAGTTGGAGGCAGGGGGGGAATCAGCCCCAGCATTTT
TRBJ2-1	NA	NA	13	TRBV29-1	CSVESIGAREQFF	TGCAGCGTTGAATCGATCGGCGCCCGGGAGCAGTTCTTC
TRBJ1-1	NA	NA	13	TRBV20-1	CSAEKTANTEAFF	TGCAGTGCCGAAAAGACGGCGAACACTGAAGCTTTCTTT
TRBJ1-5	many	NA	17	TRBV6-1	CASSESLLGRLNQPQHF	TGTGCCAGCAGTGAATCACTTCTGGGCAGGCTCAATCAGCCCCAGCATTTT
TRBJ2-7	NA	NA	13	TRBV29-1	CSVETGFTYEQYF	TGCAGCGTTGAAACAGGGTTCACCTACGAGCAGTACTTC
TRBJ1-2	NA	TRBD1	11	TRBV29-1	CSVGTGDGYTF	TGCAGCGTCGGGACAGGGGATGGCTACACCTTC
TRBJ2-3	NA	TRBD1	15	TRBV11-1	CASTPGTGAADTQYF	TGTGCCAGCACCCCAGGGACAGGGGCTGCGGATACGCAGTATTTT
TRBJ2-3	NA	TRBD2	15	TRBV5-1	CASSFKLAGVDTQYF	TGCGCCAGCAGCTTTAAACTAGCGGGAGTGGATACGCAGTATTTT
TRBJ2-7	many	NA	15	TRBV7-7	CASSLAPGSTYEQYF	TGTGCTAGCAGCTTAGCGCCAGGGTCAACCTACGAGCAGTACTTC
TRBJ1-3	many	NA	17	TRBV5-4	CASSLALGNPSGNTIYF	TGTGCCAGCAGCTTGGCTTTGGGGAACCCCTCTGGAAACACCATATATTTT
TRBJ1-5	NA	NA	14	TRBV4-1	CASSPSQGHQPQHF	TGCGCCAGCAGCCCTTCACAGGGCCATCAGCCCCAGCATTTT
TRBJ2-5	once	TRBD1	17	TRBV10-3	CASSYSRTGRGQETQYF	TGTGCCAGCAGTTACTCGCGGACAGGGCGGGGTCAAGAGACCCAGTACTTC
TRBJ2-1	NA	TRBD1	13	TRBV19	CASSLQGWNEQFF	TGTGCCAGTAGTCTACAGGGGTGGAATGAGCAGTTCTTC
TRBJ1-2	NA	NA	16	TRBV2	CASSSDWGGRDYGYTF	TGTGCCAGCAGTTCGGATTGGGGGGGGCGAGACTATGGCTACACCTTC
TRBJ2-5	medium-sized	TRBD2	15	TRBV2	CASSELTSGQETQYF	TGTGCCAGCAGTGAGCTTACTAGCGGGCAAGAGACCCAGTACTTC
TRBJ1-1	NA	NA	12	TRBV6-1	CASSEGFAEAFF	TGTGCCAGCAGTGAGGGGTTTGCTGAAGCTTTCTTT
TRBJ1-4	NA	NA	12	TRBV29-1	CSVEDQAEKLFF	TGCAGCGTTGAAGATCAGGCGGAAAAACTGTTTTTT
TRBJ2-1	NA	NA	14	TRBV10-2	CASSPQTSYNEQFF	TGCGCCAGCAGTCCCCAAACCTCCTACAATGAGCAGTTCTTC
TRBJ1-5	NA	NA	12	TRBV4-2	CASSRSNQPQHF	TGTGCCAGTAGCCGTAGCAATCAGCCCCAGCATTTT
TRBJ1-2	few	NA	13	TRBV2	CASSASPEYGYTF	TGTGCCAGCAGTGCCTCCCCAGAATATGGCTACACCTTC
TRBJ2-5	NA	NA	12	TRBV20-1	CSAPRGDEAQYF	TGCAGTGCGCCTAGGGGGGATGAGGCCCAGTACTTC
TRBJ1-1	NA	NA	13	TRBV20-1	CSAARQYGLEAFF	TGCAGTGCTGCCCGACAGTATGGCCTTGAAGCTTTCTTT
TRBJ2-7	NA	NA	12	TRBV11-2	CASSSTGFEQYF	TGTGCCAGCAGCTCCACAGGGTTCGAGCAGTACTTC